This record concerns one TCR beta chain sequence. The antigen is not known. Survey level was the resolution at which the v3.0 immunoSEQ assay ran. Sequencing aimed to cover roughly 40,000-50,000 T-cell genomes per sample. Using immunoSEQ multiplex PCR, the repertoire was profiled, and TCRdb retains in-frame clones only, with some absent. The data contain about 24,000 clones, roughly 80% of them singletons. The source of the sample is a study of long-term antiretroviral therapy in people with HIV. About the study: Some samples came about a decade before the 2015 immediate-ART recommendation, and these were the earliest. Study observations and caveats: Compared with controls, HIV repertoires showed narrower CDR3 length ranges.

Every single participant having HIV got treatment inside the United States. Trimming took off 10 bases at V and 0 bases at J, with 16 bases between the two ends. CDR1 and CDR2 (germline): LNHDA, SQIVND (reference sequence). The CDR3 is 15 residues long. The chain couples TRBV19 to TRBJ1-3; D may be TRBD1 (6 bases). The sequence derives from a middle-aged man with HIV. The material sequenced was unsorted PBMCs, taken 0.4 years after starting antiretroviral therapy. CDR3 nucleotides: TGTGCCACCACCGACAGGCCCCGCTCTGGAAACACCATATATTTT. This gives the protein CATTDRPRSGNTIYF.